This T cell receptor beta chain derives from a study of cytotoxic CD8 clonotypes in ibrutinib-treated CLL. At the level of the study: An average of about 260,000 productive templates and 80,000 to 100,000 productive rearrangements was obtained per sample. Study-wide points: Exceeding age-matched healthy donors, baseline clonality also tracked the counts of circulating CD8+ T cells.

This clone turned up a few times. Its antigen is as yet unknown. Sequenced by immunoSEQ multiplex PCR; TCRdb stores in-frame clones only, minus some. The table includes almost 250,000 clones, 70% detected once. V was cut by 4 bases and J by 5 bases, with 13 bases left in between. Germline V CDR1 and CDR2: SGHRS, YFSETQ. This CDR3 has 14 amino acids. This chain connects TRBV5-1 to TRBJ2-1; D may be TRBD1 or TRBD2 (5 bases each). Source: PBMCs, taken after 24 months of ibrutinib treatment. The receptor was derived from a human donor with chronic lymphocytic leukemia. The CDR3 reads CASSRDERNNEQFF. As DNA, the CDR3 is TGCGCCAGCAGCCGGGACGAGAGAAACAATGAGCAGTTCTTC.